This passage covers 18 T cell receptor beta chains from one sample sequenced in a study of T cell changes during pregnancy in multiple sclerosis. Method: immunoSEQ multiplex PCR; TCRdb's copy keeps in-frame clones and lacks some. Among approximately 83,000 clones listed, approximately 94% were seen once. Material: peripheral blood, obtained in the third trimester of pregnancy. The source is a female donor with multiple sclerosis, enrolled in a pregnancy study.

The V and J genes are TRBV7-9 and TRBJ1-3; a weak D match, TRBD1 (5 bases). The CDR3 length is 18 residues. Trimming took off 2 bases at V and 1 base at J, with 18 bases between the two ends. Germline CDR1 is SEHNR and CDR2 is FQNEAQ (reference sequence). CDR3 bases: TGTGCCAGCAGCTTAAGTGACGGGGGTTGGGGATCTGGAAACACCATATATTTT. Protein sequence: CASSLSDGGWGSGNTIYF.

This clone has only one observation. V is TRBV27 and J is TRBJ2-7, with D perhaps matching TRBD1 (5 bases). Between the trimmed V and J ends, which lost 5 bases and 0 bases, there was a span of 17 bases. In germline, CDR1 is MNHEY, CDR2 SMNVEV (reference sequence). CDR3 length: 16 amino acids. Here the CDR3 reads CASSPLHWGSSYEQYF. The DNA for the CDR3 is TGTGCCAGCAGTCCTCTCCACTGGGGCAGCTCCTACGAGCAGTACTTC.

The chain recombines TRBV6-5 with TRBJ1-2; TRBD1 matches 9 bases. Germline V CDR1 and CDR2: MNHEY, SVGAGI. The CDR3 consists of 15 residues. Trimming cost V 5 bases and J 1 base; bases outside gene matches: 5. The chain's CDR3 is CASSPGTGFNYGYTF. The CDR3 nucleotides are TGTGCCAGCAGTCCCGGGACAGGGTTTAACTATGGCTACACCTTC.

This clone was seen only once. The rearrangement links TRBV4-2 to TRBJ1-5; tentatively, D is TRBD1 (6 bases). CDR1 LGHNA and CDR2 YNFKEQ come from the germline V gene. The CDR3 contains 15 residues. Trimming left V 0 bases short and J 4 bases short, with 10 bases between. This chain's CDR3 is CASSQDGGGNQPQHF. The CDR3 DNA reads TGTGCCAGCAGCCAAGATGGGGGCGGGAATCAGCCCCAGCATTTT.

The chain has TRBV9 and TRBJ2-1; D might be TRBD2 (6 bases). V lost 3 bases and J 10 bases, leaving 20 bases between the germline ends. Germline loops: CDR1 SGDLS, CDR2 YYNGEE. The CDR3 has 15 amino acids. The CDR3 DNA follows: TGTGCCAGCAGCGGCGGACTACCAGCTCTGGGGGAGCAGTTCTTC. Amino acids: CASSGGLPALGEQFF.

With regard to this clone: The sample carries other DNA sequences with the same CDR3. The V gene is TRBV9, the J gene TRBJ2-5, with 9 bases aligning to TRBD2. The length of the CDR3 is 15 residues. Per germline, CDR1 SGDLS and CDR2 YYNGEE. V lost 3 bases to trimming and J lost 5 bases; unmatched junction nucleotides: 8. The CDR3 loop is CASSGVAGVRETQYF. In DNA, the CDR3 is TGTGCCAGCAGCGGGGTAGCGGGAGTTAGGGAGACCCAGTACTTC.

The chain couples TRBV6-5 to TRBJ2-3; 11 bases fit TRBD2. Germline V lookup: CDR1 MNHEY, CDR2 SVGAGI. V dropped 6 bases and J dropped 7; count of bases not matched to a gene: 6. This CDR3 spans 14 amino acids. The CDR3 DNA follows: TGTGCCAGCAGCCCGGGACTAGCGGTGAATACGCAGTATTTT. Protein: CASSPGLAVNTQYF.

The chain is built from TRBV28 and TRBJ1-5; 8 bases match TRBD1. The CDR3 extends over 17 amino acids. CDR1 is MDHEN, CDR2 SYDVKM, per germline. With 4 bases clipped from V and 5 bases from J, the junction kept 13 bases outside the gene matches. This CDR3 is CASSSPSGTGYDQPQHF. The CDR3 coding sequence is TGTGCCAGCAGTTCGCCCTCCGGGACAGGATACGATCAGCCCCAGCATTTT.

The rearrangement links TRBV28 to TRBJ2-6; 8 bases are shared with TRBD1. Per the germline V gene, CDR1 is MDHEN and CDR2 is SYDVKM. This CDR3 has 16 amino acids. The trim removed 5 bases at V and 2 bases at J, leaving 5 bases unmatched. The CDR3 region is CASSTPGGAGANVLTF. The CDR3 coding sequence is TGTGCCAGCAGTACGCCAGGGGGCGCTGGGGCCAACGTCCTGACTTTC.

This chain joins TRBV27 and TRBJ2-5, with D perhaps matching TRBD2 (6 bases). The CDR3 runs to 11 residues. Germline assignment: CDR1 MNHEY and CDR2 SMNVEV (reference sequence). V was cut by 8 bases and J by 5 bases, with 9 bases left in between. CDR3 nucleotide sequence: TGTGCCAGCTCGGCGGGGGAGACCCAGTACTTC. This translates into CASSAGETQYF.

V gene TRBV29-1 combines with J gene TRBJ2-4; no firm D call. This CDR3 is 14 amino acids long. Deletions cut 4 bases from V and 2 bases from J, with 12 bases between. Germline lookup yields CDR1 SQVTM and CDR2 ANQGSEA. The CDR3: CSVAWAGSKNIQYF. In DNA, the CDR3 is TGCAGCGTTGCTTGGGCTGGGTCCAAAAACATTCAGTACTTC.

The chain recombines TRBV28 with TRBJ1-1, with TRBD1 matching over 7 bases. The V and J ends lost 6 bases and 7 bases, in that order; junction bases with no gene match: 5. This CDR3 is 12 amino acids long. Germline V gene data show CDR1 as MDHEN and CDR2 as SYDVKM. The CDR3 loop reads CASRGQFNEAFF. CDR3 coding DNA: TGTGCCAGCAGGGGACAGTTCAATGAAGCTTTCTTT.

This clone was seen just once. This rearrangement joins TRBV2 to TRBJ2-7; D not certain. The ends were cut back, 5 bases at V and 0 bases at J, with 17 bases in the middle. The CDR3 totals 16 residues. Germline V gives CDR1 SNHLY, CDR2 FYNNEI. In nucleotides, the CDR3 is TGTGCCAGCAGTCGAGGCCCGACTGCGAGCTCCTACGAGCAGTACTTC. Translation: CASSRGPTASSYEQYF.

The J gene is TRBJ2-2, the V gene TRBV18, with D hard to call. Germline CDR1 is KGHSH and CDR2 is LQKENI. Trimming took off 6 bases at V and 3 bases at J, with 8 bases between the two ends. CDR3 length: 13 amino acids. DNA of the CDR3: TGTGCCAGCTCCCGTTTAGACACCGGGGAGCTGTTTTTT. This encodes CASSRLDTGELFF.

The genes are TRBV28 and TRBJ1-2; D is perhaps TRBD1 (5 bases). The V gene lost 6 bases and the J gene lost 6 bases, with 11 bases spanning the gap. Germline loops: CDR1 MDHEN, CDR2 SYDVKM. The CDR3 contains 12 residues. The CDR3 nucleotides are TGTGCCAGCAGCCGAGCGGGGGATGGCTACACCTTC. This gives the protein CASSRAGDGYTF.

The chain has TRBV30 and TRBJ1-5; TRBD1 matches 9 bases. J gave up 0 bases and V 2 bases, and 8 bases lay outside the gene matches. The CDR3 has 17 residues. Looked up from germline, CDR1 is GTSNPN and CDR2 is SVGIG (reference sequence). In DNA form, the CDR3 reads TGTGCCTGGAGTAGACAGGGGGGGTCCTATAGCAATCAGCCCCAGCATTTT. Translating gives CAWSRQGGSYSNQPQHF.

V gene TRBV6-1 combines with J gene TRBJ1-2; a weak D match, TRBD1 (6 bases). V was clipped by 4 bases and J by 8 bases, with 20 bases between them. Germline V CDR1 and CDR2: MNHNS, SASEGT. This CDR3 has 15 amino acids. The CDR3 protein is CASSGHLSNRDGYTF. The CDR3, as DNA: TGTGCCAGCAGTGGCCACCTTTCAAACAGGGACGGCTACACCTTC.

The chain joins TRBV28 to TRBJ1-5; weak D call: TRBD1 (5 bases). The CDR3 totals 12 residues. V lost 6 bases and J 3 bases, leaving 6 bases between the germline ends. Germline CDR1 reads MDHEN; CDR2 reads SYDVKM. For the CDR3, the DNA is TGTGCCAGCAGGGGGCCCAATCAGCCCCAGCATTTT. This gives the protein CASRGPNQPQHF.